These 4 T cell receptor beta chains originate from one sample sequenced in a study of cytomegalovirus exposure and HLA in healthy donors. Vbeta (60) and Jbeta (13) primers were used in the PCR. The data were produced by immunoSEQ multiplex PCR, yet TCRdb's version contains in-frame clones alone and is incomplete. This table holds roughly 200,000 clones, over 80% found once. Sequencing used PBMCs. The receptor set was obtained from a man aged 50-59 years in good health and CMV-seronegative.

The chain combines TRBV27 with TRBJ1-5; no clear D. V lost 5 bases, J lost 4 bases, and 12 bases lay in between. Germline values: CDR1 MNHEY, CDR2 SMNVEV (reference sequence). This CDR3 has 14 residues. CDR3 region: CASSLGRRNQPQHF. CDR3 bases: TGTGCCAGCAGTCTTGGACGGAGGAATCAGCCCCAGCATTTT.

The chain couples TRBV2 to TRBJ1-5, with 9 bases identical to TRBD1. The CDR3 totals 16 residues. CDR1 and CDR2 (germline): SNHLY, FYNNEI. J gave up 6 bases and V 5 bases, and 11 bases lay outside the gene matches. The CDR3 region has the DNA TGTGCCAGCAGTATGACTGCACAGGGGGCCGGTCAGCCCCAGCATTTT. This translates into CASSMTAQGAGQPQHF.

This clone has only a few counts. The V gene is TRBV6-6, the J gene TRBJ1-1; 8 positions match TRBD1. CDR1 and CDR2 (germline): MNHNY, SVGAGI (reference sequence). After removal of 6 bases from V and 1 base from J, the junction contained 4 bases not matched to a gene. The length of the CDR3 is 14 residues. The CDR3 bases are TGTGCCAGCAGGCACGGGACAGGGAACACTGAAGCTTTCTTT. Protein product: CASRHGTGNTEAFF.

The chain joins TRBV7-9 to TRBJ1-2, with 7 bases matching TRBD1. After removal of 5 bases from V and 1 base from J, the junction contained 7 bases not matched to a gene. The CDR3 is 15 amino acids. CDR1 and CDR2 from the germline V gene are SEHNR and FQNEAQ (reference sequence). CDR3 in amino acids: CASSTRTGHNYGYTF. The CDR3 bases are TGTGCCAGCAGCACTCGGACAGGCCATAACTATGGCTACACCTTC.